This T cell receptor beta chain comes out of a study of CD8+ T cells in alopecia areata (dated by TCRdb to between 2017 and 2018). The study in broad terms: The treated patients took part in an open-label pilot trial in which moderate-to-severe alopecia areata was treated with oral tofacitinib at 5 to 10 mg twice daily. Tofacitinib was administered for 6 to 18 months, and 6 months of follow-up off drug were then conducted to assess delayed response and recurrence. Disease severity in treated patients was measured with the SALT score, which quantifies the percentage of affected scalp surface area. High-throughput TCRbeta sequencing was used to examine T cell clonal expansion in alopecia areata in both the C3H/HeJ mouse model and human patients. In humans, TCRbeta sequencing was performed on scalp tissue and on sorted CD4+ and CD8+ peripheral blood T cells from healthy controls and from patients with patchy or totalis/universalis alopecia areata. Patients on tofacitinib were biopsied at baseline and after 4 and 24 weeks of treatment, and several of the patients also had a later scalp biopsy. Scalp clonality was compared among normal scalp (n=4), patchy alopecia areata scalp (n=8), and alopecia totalis/universalis scalp (n=8). RNA was extracted with the PAXgene miRNA kit for fixed scalp, the miRNeasy kit for PBMCs, and the RNeasy kit for mouse skin. immunoSEQ multiplex PCR using 35 Vbeta forward primers and 13 Jbeta reverse primers was used to amplify TCRbeta CDR3 regions. General conclusions and limits of the study: TCR sequences shared between patients were less clear than in mice, possibly partly because of HLA diversity in the patient population. The treated cohort was small, with a single nonresponder, so links between baseline CD8+ expansion and response need larger studies. Scalp clonality and the number of expanded CD8+ clones among the top 100 scalp clones were significantly decreased by tofacitinib. During tofacitinib treatment, many expanded lesional clones remained in scalp and blood, and this persistence may partly explain relapse after treatment is stopped. Compared with normal scalp, lesional scalp had higher clonality and more expanded CD8+ clones, particularly in alopecia totalis/universalis, a pattern that suggests antigenic drive. Resident alphabeta T cells in normal human skin are also sequenced, complicating scalp TCR repertoire analysis, unlike mouse skin dominated by gammadelta T cells.

The library came from the immunoSEQ multiplex PCR assay. For TCR sequencing, RNA was extracted from every sample and reverse transcribed into cDNA to serve as template. SuperScript III was used for first-strand cDNA synthesis, primed with a 2:1 mix of oligo-dT and random hexamers. A synthetic immune receptor repertoire was used to gauge amplification bias, and whatever bias remained was removed computationally. In the source study's methods: After raw reads were preprocessed to remove errors, the CDR3 was defined following IMGT conventions as running from the conserved cysteine to phenylalanine. Clonality was computed by normalizing Shannon entropy by log2 of the number of productive unique TCRs and subtracting the result from 1. CD4 or CD8 identity of scalp clones was inferred by cross-referencing scalp TCRbeta sequences with sorted blood CD4 and CD8 repertoires. Sourced from immuneACCESS, this table was stored by TCRdb with only in-frame sequences that have V and J called. A share of the clones is absent; for the studies checked, an unresolved V gene accounts for under half, and the remainder has no known explanation. The D gene and trimming were derived from the DNA, and the V and J assignments and clone size from that table. The sample records 80,000 to 100,000 clones, around 44% of which are singletons. The ten largest clones take up 18% of the sample.

The CDR3 spans 15 residues, from the cysteine through the phenylalanine. Only the CDR3 region is kept as DNA, spanning 45 bases read in frame from base 1. The trim is 0 bases for V and 7 bases for J, with a gap of 12 bases between the germline ends. Taken from the germline V gene, the CDR1 and CDR2 loops are LGHNA and YSLEER. The sample's time point, from its label and the paper: 20 to 30 weeks on oral tofacitinib. This sample's treatment or condition label indicates: oral pan-JAK inhibitor, 5-10 mg twice daily. Lesional scalp punch biopsies and peripheral blood were collected from alopecia areata patients. PBMCs were separated by density centrifugation and stained for CD3, CD4 and CD8, after which CD4+ and CD8+ T cells were sorted on a FACSAria. This clone turned up a few times. Its recognized antigen is unknown. No base qualities exist here, and no much larger clone lies one base off it.

Specimen: CD8+ T cells sorted from blood, collected at week 24, from a patient treated with tofacitinib. The rearrangement joined TRBV4-3 to TRBJ2-2, with TRBD1 perhaps the D gene, on 5 matching bases. The origin of this receptor is a human donor with alopecia areata. The bases are TGCGCCAGCAGCCAAGATAGGCAAGGGGTCGGGGAGCTGTTTTTT. It specifies CASSQDRQGVGELFF.